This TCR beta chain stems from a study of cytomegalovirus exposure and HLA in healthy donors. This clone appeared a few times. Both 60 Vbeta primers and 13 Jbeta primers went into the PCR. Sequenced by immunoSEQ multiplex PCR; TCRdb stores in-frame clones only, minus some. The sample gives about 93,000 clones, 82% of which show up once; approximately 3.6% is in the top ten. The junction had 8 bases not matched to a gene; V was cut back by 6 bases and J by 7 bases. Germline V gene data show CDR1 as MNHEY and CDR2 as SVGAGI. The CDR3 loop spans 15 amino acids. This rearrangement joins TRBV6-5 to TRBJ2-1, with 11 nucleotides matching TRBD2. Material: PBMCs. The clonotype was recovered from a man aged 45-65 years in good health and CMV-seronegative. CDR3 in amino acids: CASSLTSGGANEQFF. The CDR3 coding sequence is TGTGCCAGCAGCCTTACTAGCGGGGGAGCTAATGAGCAGTTCTTC.